Listed below are T cell receptor beta chains from one sample, sequenced in a study of blood T cell repertoires in COVID-19. The method was immunoSEQ multiplex PCR; TCRdb's version includes in-frame clones alone and lacks a portion of them. Among about 200,000 clones listed, approximately 85% were seen once. What was sequenced was peripheral blood. The receptors shown here come from a woman in her 70s with COVID-19, enrolled during active disease. CDR3s include the opening cysteine and the closing phenylalanine or tryptophan. The D gene is left open where the match is weak. Clone sizes are given selectively: once, few, many, or a class where the clone is expanded.

TRBJ2-6 TRBV2 . . CASSASSSGANVLTF TGTGCCAGCAGTGCTAGCAGCTCTGGGGCCAACGTCCTGACTTTC
TRBJ1-6 TRBV12-3/TRBV12-4 . . CASSLFASPLHF TGTGCCAGCAGTTTGTTTGCGTCACCCCTCCACTTT
TRBJ1-2 TRBV19 . . CASTPQGVNGYTF TGTGCCAGTACCCCACAGGGAGTTAATGGCTACACCTTC
TRBJ1-4 TRBV19 . . CATEGRATNEKLFF TGTGCCACCGAAGGCAGGGCAACTAATGAAAAACTGTTTTTT
TRBJ1-1 TRBV7-2 . . CASSSLRTEAFF TGTGCCAGCAGCTCACTCCGCACTGAAGCTTTCTTT
TRBJ2-1 TRBV7-2 TRBD1 . CASSPTQGGNEQFF TGTGCCAGCAGCCCGACACAGGGGGGCAATGAGCAGTTCTTC
TRBJ1-1 TRBV5-1 TRBD1 . CASSAGQGAGMNTEAFF TGCGCCAGCAGCGCGGGACAGGGGGCGGGGATGAACACTGAAGCTTTCTTT
TRBJ1-4 TRBV2 TRBD1 once CATGQGPVGEKLFF TGTGCCACCGGACAGGGGCCCGTGGGAGAAAAACTGTTTTTT
TRBJ2-3 TRBV5-4 . . CASSLDNSVTDTQYF TGTGCCAGCAGCTTGGATAATAGCGTCACAGATACGCAGTATTTT
TRBJ2-3 TRBV6-2/TRBV6-3 . . CASSYDGGPSTDTQYF TGTGCCAGCAGTTACGATGGTGGCCCTAGCACAGATACGCAGTATTTT
TRBJ1-2 TRBV12-3/TRBV12-4 . . CASTVDMPYGYTF TGTGCCAGCACCGTGGACATGCCTTATGGCTACACCTTC
TRBJ2-5 TRBV18 TRBD1 once CASSPGGAPRETQYF TGTGCCAGCTCTCCAGGGGGCGCCCCCCGGGAGACCCAGTACTTC
TRBJ1-2 TRBV2 . . CASSDRGTNYGYTF TGTGCCAGCAGTGACCGGGGAACTAACTATGGCTACACCTTC